The present entry profiles one TCR beta chain with its context. Germline assignment: CDR1 MNHEY and CDR2 SMNVEV (reference sequence). With V trimmed by 8 bases and J by 9 bases, 10 bases remained unmatched. The CDR3 extends over 13 amino acids. 60 Vbeta and 13 Jbeta primers were used in PCR. Clones were read by immunoSEQ multiplex PCR, and TCRdb kept only the in-frame ones, dropping some. The sample yields about 160,000 clones, around 76% seen once. The sample comes from a study of cytomegalovirus exposure and HLA in healthy donors. This clonotype originated in a woman aged 40 to 50 in good health and CMV-seronegative. The chain uses TRBV27 and TRBJ2-1, with TRBD2 matching over 7 bases. The source material was PBMCs. The CDR3 DNA is TGTGCCAGCGGGACCTCAGGGAGGGGTGAGCAGTTCTTC. Translated, it gives CASGTSGRGEQFF.